The clone carrying this T cell receptor beta chain came up many times. What it binds is not known. These data are taken from a study of early T cells in non-severe SARS-CoV-2 infection. Study-wide background: Sequencing targeted bulk RNA from unsorted whole blood, leaving chains unpaired. Study-wide points: Anti-spike CD8 responses were favored in VDJdb matching, and private and CD4 specificities were missed.

Researchers attached unique molecular identifiers to individual cDNA molecules. Each CDR3 protein is one row after TCRdb ran MiXCR on the 5' RACE reads. The sample shows 30,000 to 40,000 distinct CDR3 sequences, 5% to 6% of them seen only once. The length of the CDR3 is 14 residues. Germline V CDR1 and CDR2: MNHEY, SVGEGT. V lost 6 bases to trimming and J lost 2 bases, with 12 bases between them. The source was whole blood, collected at baseline. The chain combines TRBV6-2 or TRBV6-3 with TRBJ2-3; D gene uncertain. The receptor was derived from an adult who was a healthcare worker with PCR-confirmed SARS-CoV-2 infection or an uninfected control (not recorded which). The CDR3 DNA follows: TGTGCCAGCAGGGCGAACCTGGCCACAGATACGCAGTATTTT. Translating gives CASRANLATDTQYF.